These 27 T cell receptor beta chains came from one sample sequenced in a study of T cell responses to AZD1222 COVID-19 vaccine. Here immunoSEQ multiplex PCR was the method, and the copy in TCRdb shows in-frame clones only, minus some. The table has 120,000 or so clones, approximately 90% seen once. Source: peripheral blood, taken on day 0 of AZD1222 vaccination. All receptors derive from an adult in good health.

This chain joins TRBV12-3 or TRBV12-4 and TRBJ1-2; tentatively, D is TRBD1 (6 bases). Trimming removed 6 bases at V and 3 bases at J, with 11 bases between. This CDR3 has 13 amino acids. The CDR3 reads CASSQGGYYGYTF. Here the CDR3 DNA reads TGTGCCAGCAGCCAAGGGGGGTACTATGGCTACACCTTC.

The chain's CDR3 is CASSLAQGAEAFF. The CDR3 DNA sequence: TGCGCCAGCAGTTTGGCACAGGGGGCTGAAGCTTTCTTT. The chain combines TRBV10-1 with TRBJ1-1; 8 bases are shared with TRBD1. V lost 5 bases to trimming and J lost 6 bases; unmatched junction nucleotides: 5. Looked up from germline, CDR1 is WNHNN and CDR2 is SYGVQD (reference sequence). The CDR3 runs to 13 residues.

The chain combines TRBV5-5 with TRBJ1-6; 7 positions match TRBD1. The ends lost 3 bases at V and 8 bases at J; junction bases unmatched: 11. The CDR3 length is 16 residues. Germline CDR1 is SGHKS and CDR2 is YYEKEE (reference sequence). The CDR3 protein is CASSYHPGQEDSPLHF. The CDR3 coding sequence is TGTGCCAGCAGCTACCACCCCGGACAGGAGGATTCACCCCTCCACTTT.

The rearrangement uses TRBV27 and TRBJ2-2; D uncertain. Germline CDR1 reads MNHEY; CDR2 reads SMNVEV (reference sequence). Trimming took 4 bases from V and 2 from J, leaving 11 bases between them. This CDR3 spans 15 amino acids. The CDR3 sequence: CASSSRASNTGELFF. Written as DNA, the CDR3 is TGTGCCAGCAGTTCGAGAGCTTCTAACACCGGGGAGCTGTTTTTT.

The gene calls are TRBV6-5 and TRBJ2-7, with TRBD2 identical over 8 bases. Germline trimming cut 7 bases from V and 5 bases from J; bases unmatched to any gene: 7. Germline V gene lookup returns CDR1 MNHEY and CDR2 SVGAGI. CDR3 length equals 13 residues. This chain's CDR3 is CASNSGMGNEQYF. CDR3 nucleotide sequence: TGTGCCAGCAATAGCGGGATGGGGAACGAGCAGTACTTC.

The chain carries TRBV29-1 and TRBJ2-1; the match to TRBD1 covers 7 bases. The V gene end was trimmed by 7 bases and the J gene end by 3 bases; junction bases not matched to a gene: 12. CDR1 and CDR2 (germline): SQVTM, ANQGSEA. This CDR3 contains 15 residues. The CDR3 protein is CSAARTGDGYNEQFF. The CDR3 region has the DNA TGCAGCGCTGCAAGAACAGGGGATGGCTACAATGAGCAGTTCTTC.

The chain recombines TRBV2 with TRBJ1-1; weak D call: TRBD1 (5 bases). The V end lost 5 bases, the J end lost 1 base, and 17 bases lay between the germline ends. Germline CDR1 SNHLY, CDR2 FYNNEI. The CDR3 is 16 amino acids. CDR3 sequence (DNA): TGTGCCAGCAGTCTGAGCCACCGGGGCACGAACACTGAAGCTTTCTTT. It is translated as CASSLSHRGTNTEAFF.

The chain links TRBV10-3 to TRBJ2-3, with TRBD2 identical over 12 bases. The CDR3 spans 16 residues. V lost 5 bases to trimming and J lost 4 bases; unmatched junction nucleotides: 7. Germline assignment: CDR1 ENHRY and CDR2 SYGVKD. The CDR3 here is CAISKKTSGSSDTQYF. CDR3 nucleotides: TGTGCCATCAGTAAAAAGACTAGCGGGAGTTCAGATACGCAGTATTTT.

V gene TRBV28 combines with J gene TRBJ1-2; D gene unclear. CDR1 is MDHEN, CDR2 SYDVKM, per germline. The CDR3 is 11 amino acids. Trimming took 6 bases from V and 1 from J, leaving 3 bases between them. This CDR3 reads CASSFNYGYTF. The CDR3 DNA reads TGTGCCAGCAGCTTTAACTATGGCTACACCTTC.

V and J are TRBV7-2 and TRBJ2-1, with D possibly being TRBD2 (6 bases). V lost 1 base and J lost 5, with 15 bases in between. The CDR3 covers 16 residues. Per the germline V gene, CDR1 is SGHTA and CDR2 is FQGNSA. CDR3 in DNA: TGTGCCAGCAGCTTAGATTTTCCGGGACTTCACAATGAGCAGTTCTTC. Translated: CASSLDFPGLHNEQFF.

This clone was counted a few times. The chain has TRBV19 and TRBJ1-5, with TRBD1 as a possible D gene (5 bases). The length of the CDR3 is 15 residues. Trimming left V 3 bases short and J 5 bases short, with 14 bases between. Per germline, CDR1 LNHDA and CDR2 SQIVND (reference sequence). The CDR3 nucleotides read TGTGCCAGTAGTATTGGGACGAGAGATCATCAGCCCCAGCATTTT. As protein: CASSIGTRDHQPQHF.

The chain couples TRBV3-1 (or the pseudogene TRBV3-2) to TRBJ1-3; the D is unclear. In germline, CDR1 is LGHDT, CDR2 YNNKEL (reference sequence). This CDR3 is built from 14 residues. V shed 0 bases and J shed 0 bases, with 3 bases lying between them. The CDR3 here is CASSQDSSGNTIYF. The CDR3 DNA reads TGTGCCAGCAGCCAAGACAGCTCTGGAAACACCATATATTTT.

The chain carries TRBV24-1 and TRBJ2-3; TRBD2 aligns across 7 bases. Germline assignment: CDR1 KGHDR and CDR2 SFDVKD. This CDR3 has 17 residues. The J segment lost 2 bases and the V segment lost 4 bases, leaving 11 bases of the junction unmatched. In DNA, the CDR3 is TGTGCCACCAGTGACGTAACCCGGGACTACTACACAGATACGCAGTATTTT. Its translation is CATSDVTRDYYTDTQYF.

The chain carries TRBV10-2 and TRBJ2-2; tentative D call: TRBD1 (5 bases). CDR1 and CDR2 (germline): WSHSY, SAAADI. The germline V and J ends were trimmed by 3 bases and 4 bases, with 6 bases remaining between them. The CDR3 contains 13 residues. The chain's CDR3 is CASSEQATGELFF. The CDR3 DNA sequence: TGCGCCAGCAGTGAACAGGCCACCGGGGAGCTGTTTTTT.

The chain is built from TRBV7-2 and TRBJ1-3, with a possible D match to TRBD1 (5 bases). V lost 6 bases and J lost 4, with 19 bases in between. The CDR3 consists of 16 residues. Germline V gene data show CDR1 as SGHTA and CDR2 as FQGNSA. CDR3 sequence: CASSSTVWGYGNTIYF. The CDR3, as DNA: TGTGCCAGCAGTTCTACTGTGTGGGGGTACGGAAACACCATATATTTT.

The chain employs TRBV7-2 and TRBJ2-6, with 10 positions matching TRBD1. The V gene's germline CDR1 is SGHTA and CDR2 FQGNSA. Trimming removed 0 bases from V and 4 bases from J; junction bases left unmatched: 9. The CDR3 has 19 amino acids. CDR3 DNA sequence: TGTGCCAGCAGCTTAGCTAGGGGACAGGGGCTGGAAGGGGCCAACGTCCTGACTTTC. This sequence encodes CASSLARGQGLEGANVLTF.

This sequence joins TRBV6-8 and TRBJ1-4; 7 bases agree with TRBD1. Germline V gives CDR1 MNHGY, CDR2 SAAAGT. The length of the CDR3 is 17 residues. Germline trimming cut 4 bases from V and 7 bases from J; bases unmatched to any gene: 15. The CDR3 spells CASSFPGGDRAIEKLFF. The CDR3 DNA reads as TGTGCCAGCAGTTTTCCCGGGGGCGACAGGGCCATTGAAAAACTGTTTTTT.

The V and J genes are TRBV25-1 and TRBJ2-7; D not resolved. V lost 7 bases and J lost 4, with 11 bases in between. The germline V gene has CDR1 MGHDK and CDR2 SYGVNS. This CDR3 spans 12 amino acids. CDR3 sequence: CASTTPLYEQYF. CDR3 sequence (DNA): TGTGCCAGCACGACCCCACTGTACGAGCAGTACTTC.

V and J are TRBV4-3 and TRBJ2-2, with D unresolved. Per germline, CDR1 LGHNA and CDR2 YSLEER. V was shortened by 3 bases and J by 3 bases, with 20 bases between the two germline ends. The CDR3 is made up of 18 amino acids. CDR3 residues: CASSQRPIGGPHTGELFF. CDR3 DNA sequence: TGCGCCAGCAGCCAGAGGCCGATTGGCGGTCCCCACACCGGGGAGCTGTTTTTT.

The gene calls are TRBV2 and TRBJ2-2; weak D call: TRBD2 (5 bases). V lost 7 bases, J lost 6 bases, and 21 bases lay in between. The germline V gene has CDR1 SNHLY and CDR2 FYNNEI. The CDR3 spans 16 residues. CDR3 in DNA: TGTGCCAGCACACCCCAACGGGGTGGACTTTCCGGGGAGCTGTTTTTT. It yields the protein CASTPQRGGLSGELFF. Supplemented by reference TRBV2 and TRBJ2-2, the full variable domain reads EPEVTQTPSHQVTQMGQEVILRCVPISNHLYFYWYRQILGQKVEFLVSFYNNEISEKSEIFDDQFSVERPDGSNFTLKIRSTKLEDSAMYFCASTPQRGGLSGELFFGEGSRLTVL.

The V call is TRBV10-1, the J call TRBJ2-3, with D perhaps matching TRBD2 (5 bases). The V end lost 0 bases, the J end lost 1 base, and 8 bases lay between the germline ends. Per germline, CDR1 WNHNN and CDR2 SYGVQD (reference sequence). The CDR3 runs 15 residues. The CDR3 nucleotides read TGCGCCAGCAGTGAGTCGGGAGAGGGCACAGATACGCAGTATTTT. It is translated as CASSESGEGTDTQYF.

The gene calls are TRBV11-2 and TRBJ1-1; D is unclear. The CDR3 contains 15 residues. With 2 bases removed from V and 4 bases from J, the gap between germline ends came to 14 bases. Germline CDR1 SGHAT, CDR2 FQNNGV. This CDR3 is CASSLSADPSTEAFF. In nucleotides, the CDR3 is TGTGCCAGCAGCTTAAGTGCCGACCCGAGCACTGAAGCTTTCTTT.

The V and J genes are TRBV21-1 and TRBJ2-7; no DNA check was done on the table's D call, TRBD1. TRBV21-1 constitutes a pseudogene. The CDR3 contains 18 residues. CDR3 loop: CASSKGGRGSGGNYEQYF. The DNA of the CDR3 is TGTGCCAGCAGCAAAGGAGGCCGTGGGTCAGGGGGTAACTACGAGCAGTACTTC.

The V and J genes are TRBV27 and TRBJ1-5, with D possibly matching TRBD1 (5 bases). Germline V gene lookup returns CDR1 MNHEY and CDR2 SMNVEV (reference sequence). V lost 8 bases, J lost 6 bases, and 11 bases lay in between. The CDR3 is made up of 12 amino acids. CDR3 DNA: TGTGCCAGCGGAGACAGCTTTCAGCCCCAGCATTTT. The encoded protein is CASGDSFQPQHF.

A remark on this clone: Distinct nucleotide sequences in the sample also encode this CDR3. The V call is TRBV7-9, the J call TRBJ1-2; D ambiguous. CDR3 length: 12 amino acids. CDR1 is SEHNR and CDR2 is FQNEAQ in the germline V gene (reference sequence). The V end lost 1 base, the J end lost 6 bases, and 6 bases lay between the germline ends. For the CDR3, the DNA is TGTGCCAGCAGCTTAGGGACTGATGGCTACACCTTC. This sequence encodes CASSLGTDGYTF.

CDR3 sequence (DNA): TGTGCCAGCAGCCCATTTTCCGGGGCAGCTTACGAGCAGTACTTC. Its protein is CASSPFSGAAYEQYF. The chain carries TRBV6-6 and TRBJ2-7; D assignment may be TRBD1 or TRBD2 (5 bases each). Trimming left V 6 bases short and J 4 bases short, with 19 bases between. The CDR3 length is 15 residues. Germline CDR1 is MNHNY and CDR2 is SVGAGI (reference sequence).

V and J are TRBV6-6 and TRBJ2-1; 9 bases agree with TRBD2. V was clipped by 8 bases and J by 7 bases; unmatched bases: 0. Germline V gene lookup returns CDR1 MNHNY and CDR2 SVGAGI (reference sequence). CDR3 size: 11 residues. Here the CDR3 DNA reads TGTGCCAGCCTAGCGGGGAATGAGCAGTTCTTC. Its translation is CASLAGNEQFF.